This T cell receptor beta chain was identified in a study of blood T cell repertoires in COVID-19 (dated by TCRdb to about 2020). In terms of the full investigation: Collaborator samples came from the United States, Italy and Spain and covered acute and convalescent phases of COVID-19. The prospective study material was composed of cDNA or gDNA derived from T cells, B-cell-depleted T cells, or PBMCs. Subjects who had been exposed to COVID-19, were actively infected with it, or had recovered from it provided the deeply sampled blood TCRbeta repertoires that made up the dataset. The repertoires were made available in a free public database intended to serve as a resource for research on the immune response to SARS-CoV-2. Samples were obtained from the ongoing ImmuneRACE study (first 160 participants) and from about 1,300 subjects provided by 6 global collaborators. Sample metadata almost always included a de-identified subject ID, COVID-19 status, age in years and sex. HLA class I and class II types, where available, came from metadata supplied by the sample provider rather than from assay-based typing.

Reading from cysteine to phenylalanine, the CDR3 counts 16 amino acids. The kept DNA is CDR3 alone, 48 bases in frame from the first base. CDR1 LGHNA and CDR2 YNFKEQ were looked up in the germline V gene. Trimming accounts for 0 bases at V and 2 bases at J, while the number of junction bases matched to no gene is 4. Study-level results and caveats: Clinical and demographic metadata were provided uncurated, with the amount varying by source and participant.

TCRbeta CDR3 regions were amplified from genomic DNA using the immunoSEQ Assay, a bias-controlled multiplex PCR. Concerning the study's data processing: Within the assay, amplification of reference gene primers was used to estimate how many nucleated cells each sample contained. Sequence reads were collapsed and filtered to measure the absolute abundance of every unique TCRbeta CDR3 rearrangement. For each sample, productive Simpson clonality was calculated as the square root of Simpson's diversity index over productive rearrangements. Entries here come from immuneACCESS through TCRdb and include only in-frame sequences with V and J called. Some clones fail to appear in such tables; in the studies checked, an unresolved V gene covers under half of the shortfall, and the cause of the remainder is unknown. V and J calls and clone size come straight from that table; D and trimming were deduced from the DNA. The sample contains about 150,000 clones, 80% to 90% of them found a single time. The ten largest make up 2.5% to 4% of the sample.

The collaborating institutions used their own protocols to collect whole blood in K2EDTA tubes. Collaborator samples were shipped for TCRbeta analysis as frozen whole blood, isolated PBMCs, or DNA extracted from either sample type. For this clone: Its antigen has not been determined. No much larger clonotype is one base removed from it; base qualities were not supplied.

The sequenced material came from peripheral blood. This receptor was identified in a man aged 65-85 years with acute or convalescent COVID-19. Rearrangement joined TRBV4-2 to TRBJ2-7, and TRBD1 aligns with 10 junction nucleotides. The CDR3 reads CASSQDRGTGAYEQYF. The bases are TGTGCCAGCAGCCAAGATCGTGGGACAGGGGCCTACGAGCAGTACTTC.